One and the same sample provided the 29 T cell receptor beta chains below, sequenced in a study of control samples from healthy donors and cancer patients. Here immunoSEQ multiplex PCR was the method, and the copy in TCRdb shows in-frame clones only, minus some. The sample consists of approximately 70,000 clones, about nine tenths of them appearing once. The sequencing input was PBMCs. Every receptor here comes from a woman aged 45-65 years with colorectal cancer.

The genes are TRBV5-4 and TRBJ1-2; the D gene is possibly TRBD1 (6 bases). The ends were cut back, 5 bases at V and 2 bases at J, with 16 bases in the middle. The CDR3 loop spans 15 amino acids. Per germline, CDR1 SGHNT and CDR2 YYREEE (reference sequence). The CDR3 nucleotides read TGTGCCAGCAGGGTAGGGGGGGGCCTAAACTATGGCTACACCTTC. Amino acids: CASRVGGGLNYGYTF. Supplemented by reference TRBV5-4 and TRBJ1-2, the full variable domain reads ETGVTQSPTHLIKTRGQQVTLRCSSQSGHNTVSWYQQALGQGPQFIFQYYREEENGRGNFPPRFSGLQFPNYSSELNVNALELDDSALYLCASRVGGGLNYGYTFGSGTRLTVV.

CDR3 DNA sequence: TGCGCCAGCAGCGCTACCCCCCTGACTAGCGGGGGGCTCTCCTACAATGAGCAGTTCTTC. It is translated as CASSATPLTSGGLSYNEQFF. This sequence joins TRBV5-1 and TRBJ2-1; 13 bases are shared with TRBD2. The CDR3 is made up of 20 amino acids. V was clipped by 4 bases and J by 0 bases; unmatched bases: 13. Germline V gene lookup returns CDR1 SGHRS and CDR2 YFSETQ.

The chain couples TRBV30 to TRBJ1-2; 7 bases fit TRBD1. Germline V gene sequence: CDR1 GTSNPN, CDR2 SVGIG (reference sequence). With 0 bases clipped from V and 4 bases from J, the junction kept 8 bases outside the gene matches. The CDR3 contains 15 residues. The CDR3 DNA is TGTGCCTGGAGTGTACAGGGGCCGTCCTCCTATGGCTACACCTTC. Amino acids: CAWSVQGPSSYGYTF.

The chain combines TRBV5-4 with TRBJ2-4; D is undetermined. CDR1 and CDR2 (germline): SGHNT, YYREEE (reference sequence). This CDR3 region has 14 residues. V was pared by 4 bases and J by 5 bases, with 13 bases between. The CDR3 sequence: CASSLEISENIQYF. The CDR3 DNA reads TGTGCCAGCAGCCTGGAGATCTCGGAAAACATTCAGTACTTC.

This chain joins TRBV9 and TRBJ2-7; TRBD1 aligns across 9 bases. The trim removed 2 bases at V and 4 bases at J, leaving 4 bases unmatched. From germline, CDR1 is SGDLS and CDR2 YYNGEE. The CDR3 has 14 amino acids. CDR3 sequence (DNA): TGTGCCAGCAGCGTGGGACAGGGTGGTTACGAGCAGTACTTC. Its protein is CASSVGQGGYEQYF.

In this sample, this clone turned up a few times. The chain has TRBV4-1 and TRBJ1-5, with 7 bases that match TRBD1. V dropped 0 bases and J dropped 4; count of bases not matched to a gene: 6. CDR1 and CDR2 (germline): MGHRA, YSYEKL. The CDR3 runs to 16 residues. CDR3 coding DNA: TGCGCCAGCAGCCAAGAGCCCGGGACAGCGAATCAGCCCCAGCATTTT. This encodes CASSQEPGTANQPQHF.

This clone was counted a few times. The genes are TRBV7-2 and TRBJ2-1, with D tentatively TRBD2 (5 bases). The germline V gene has CDR1 SGHTA and CDR2 FQGNSA. This CDR3 spans 13 amino acids. Trimming stripped 0 bases from V and 7 bases from J, with 7 bases between. The CDR3 DNA sequence: TGTGCCAGCAGCTTAGCGAGGGAGAATGAGCAGTTCTTC. Protein product: CASSLARENEQFF.

The chain joins TRBV10-3 to TRBJ1-2; no reliable D call. The V gene's germline CDR1 is ENHRY and CDR2 SYGVKD. The germline V and J ends were trimmed by 7 bases and 8 bases, with 17 bases remaining between them. The CDR3 consists of 13 residues. The CDR3 DNA reads as TGTGCCATCAAGGGCAGGACGGAAGAAGGCTACACCTTC. Its translation: CAIKGRTEEGYTF.

This rearrangement joins TRBV3-1 (or the pseudogene TRBV3-2) to TRBJ2-1, with a weak D call TRBD1 (5 bases). The CDR3 runs 15 residues. CDR1 LGHDT and CDR2 YNNKEL come from the germline V gene (reference sequence). V was trimmed by 3 bases and J by 2 bases, leaving 11 bases between them. The CDR3 DNA follows: TGTGCCAGCAGCCAGGGGCGATTAGCCTACAATGAGCAGTTCTTC. Translating it yields CASSQGRLAYNEQFF.

The V and J genes are TRBV19 and TRBJ1-1, with a weak D call TRBD1 (5 bases). With 6 bases removed from V and 11 bases from J, the gap between germline ends came to 19 bases. Germline CDR1 LNHDA, CDR2 SQIVND (reference sequence). The CDR3 is 13 residues long. This CDR3 is CASSPGGELEAFF. CDR3 nucleotides: TGTGCCAGTAGCCCTGGGGGGGAGCTCGAGGCTTTCTTT.

The chain uses TRBV7-9 and TRBJ2-2, with TRBD1 as a possible D gene (6 bases). The V gene's germline CDR1 is SEHNR and CDR2 FQNEAQ (reference sequence). The V end was cut by 8 bases, the J end by 1 base, with 11 bases between. The CDR3 is 14 amino acids. For the CDR3, the DNA is TGTGCCAGCGGACAGCTTTTGAACACCGGGGAGCTGTTTTTT. Translating gives CASGQLLNTGELFF.

This clone was detected only once. This sequence joins TRBV12-3 or TRBV12-4 and TRBJ2-7; D not resolved. The CDR3 has 13 residues. Trimming left V 6 bases short and J 5 bases short, with 14 bases between. The CDR3 is CASSTLRSNEQYF. Here the CDR3 DNA reads TGTGCCAGCAGCACTCTGCGGAGCAACGAGCAGTACTTC.

This clone was found once. V gene TRBV5-8 combines with J gene TRBJ2-7; D is unclear. The length of the CDR3 is 13 residues. With 5 bases removed from V and 3 bases from J, the gap between germline ends came to 12 bases. The germline V gene encodes CDR1 SGHTS and CDR2 YDEGEE. The CDR3 DNA is TGTGCCAGCAGGGAGACGGTTATCTACGAGCAGTACTTC. Its translation is CASRETVIYEQYF.

The DNA for the CDR3 is TGTGCCAGCAGTTCAGAGCACCCAGGGTTCCGATACGAGCAGTACTTC. This sequence encodes CASSSEHPGFRYEQYF. This chain connects TRBV28 to TRBJ2-7; the D gene is possibly TRBD1 (5 bases). V dropped 4 bases and J dropped 4 bases, with 20 bases sitting between them. Germline CDR1 and CDR2: MDHEN and SYDVKM. This CDR3 has 16 amino acids.

CDR3 bases: TGTGCCAGCAGTTTTAAACTAGCGCGACGTGAGCAGTTCTTC. It codes for CASSFKLARREQFF. This chain joins TRBV27 and TRBJ2-1; 7 positions agree with TRBD2. This CDR3 has 14 amino acids. Germline CDR1 and CDR2: MNHEY and SMNVEV (reference sequence). The trim removed 3 bases at V and 9 bases at J, leaving 8 bases unmatched.

This clone was counted a single time. This chain connects TRBV27 to TRBJ2-5, with D possibly matching TRBD2 (5 bases). The CDR3 consists of 15 residues. V was clipped by 3 bases and J by 1 base, with 12 bases between them. Looked up from germline, CDR1 is MNHEY and CDR2 is SMNVEV (reference sequence). CDR3 amino acids: CASSFRRGIQETQYF. The DNA of the CDR3 is TGTGCCAGCAGTTTTCGAAGAGGGATCCAAGAGACCCAGTACTTC.

The chain employs TRBV7-9 and TRBJ2-1, with TRBD2 as a possible D gene (6 bases). V was cut by 5 bases and J by 2 bases, with 10 bases left in between. This CDR3 is 14 amino acids long. The germline V gene encodes CDR1 SEHNR and CDR2 FQNEAQ (reference sequence). CDR3 nucleotide sequence: TGTGCCAGCAGCGCGGGGTTTACCTACAATGAGCAGTTCTTC. It codes for CASSAGFTYNEQFF.

The rearrangement links TRBV5-1 to TRBJ2-5; 9 positions agree with TRBD1. The CDR3 spans 15 residues. The germline V gene has CDR1 SGHRS and CDR2 YFSETQ. With V trimmed by 5 bases and J by 1 base, 6 bases remained unmatched. The CDR3: CASRGGTGSQETQYF. The CDR3 bases are TGCGCCAGCAGGGGTGGGACAGGGAGCCAAGAGACCCAGTACTTC.

The genes are TRBV19 and TRBJ1-4; TRBD1 is a possible D gene (6 bases). This CDR3 has 13 residues. Germline CDR1 and CDR2: LNHDA and SQIVND (reference sequence). Trimming left V 9 bases short and J 6 bases short, with 14 bases between. The CDR3 nucleotides are TGTGCCAGCAAGCTTAACAGGGATGAAAAACTGTTTTTT. Its translation: CASKLNRDEKLFF.

This sequence joins TRBV19 and TRBJ1-5, with 8 bases matching TRBD1. V lost 5 bases, J lost 2 bases, and 2 bases stayed unmatched. CDR3 size: 14 residues. Germline V gene data show CDR1 as LNHDA and CDR2 as SQIVND (reference sequence). The CDR3 nucleotides read TGTGCCAGTAGTTTACAGGGGGGCAATCAGCCCCAGCATTTT. Residues: CASSLQGGNQPQHF.

The chain uses TRBV18 and TRBJ1-2; D is possibly TRBD1 (6 bases). The CDR3 consists of 14 residues. Germline V CDR1 and CDR2: KGHSH, LQKENI. Deletions cut 3 bases from V and 2 bases from J, with 10 bases between. CDR3 in DNA: TGTGCCAGCTCACCCCCTCAGGGGAACTATGGCTACACCTTC. This translates into CASSPPQGNYGYTF.

The chain joins TRBV18 to TRBJ2-7; 7 bases agree with TRBD2. V lost 5 bases, J lost 5 bases, and 12 bases stayed unmatched. Germline values: CDR1 KGHSH, CDR2 LQKENI. The CDR3 contains 15 residues. CDR3 in DNA: TGTGCCAGCTCAGCGTCCGGGGGGATGATCCACGAGCAGTACTTC. Translation: CASSASGGMIHEQYF.

The chain carries TRBV11-2 and TRBJ2-7; no firm D call. Germline values: CDR1 SGHAT, CDR2 FQNNGV. V lost 0 bases and J 2 bases, leaving 11 bases between the germline ends. This CDR3 has 15 residues. DNA for the CDR3: TGTGCCAGCAGCTTAGATTCGGAACACCCCTACGAGCAGTACTTC. It yields the protein CASSLDSEHPYEQYF.

The chain employs TRBV12-3 or TRBV12-4 and TRBJ2-7; TRBD2 is a possible D gene (5 bases). V was pared by 3 bases and J by 6 bases, with 6 bases between. The CDR3 has 11 amino acids. The chain's CDR3 is CASSLGSEQYF. DNA of the CDR3: TGTGCCAGCAGTTTGGGGAGCGAGCAGTACTTC.

The chain couples TRBV28 to TRBJ2-1; maybe TRBD2 (6 bases). V shed 3 bases and J shed 0 bases, with 15 bases lying between them. Germline loops: CDR1 MDHEN, CDR2 SYDVKM. CDR3 length equals 17 residues. The CDR3 DNA reads TGTGCCAGCAGTTTGAAGTTCGGGAGCAGCTCCTACAATGAGCAGTTCTTC. It translates to CASSLKFGSSSYNEQFF.

J is TRBJ2-7 and V is TRBV6-6, with D uncertain. The CDR3 length is 15 residues. Looked up from germline, CDR1 is MNHNY and CDR2 is SVGAGI (reference sequence). V was cut by 0 bases and J by 0 bases, with 9 bases left in between. CDR3 coding DNA: TGTGCCAGCAGTTACTCCTCACTACACTCCTACGAGCAGTACTTC. This sequence encodes CASSYSSLHSYEQYF.

The V call is TRBV9, the J call TRBJ2-7; tentatively, D is TRBD2 (6 bases). Germline CDR1 is SGDLS and CDR2 is YYNGEE. The CDR3 has 14 residues. The ends were cut back, 3 bases at V and 7 bases at J, with 17 bases in the middle. The CDR3 DNA reads TGTGCCAGCAGCGCCCGGGACTCTTCGGGGGAGCAGTACTTC. The encoded protein is CASSARDSSGEQYF.

This chain connects TRBV30 to TRBJ1-5, with TRBD1 matching over 7 bases. The length of the CDR3 is 14 residues. In germline, CDR1 is GTSNPN, CDR2 SVGIG (reference sequence). V dropped 3 bases and J dropped 2; count of bases not matched to a gene: 4. CDR3 protein: CAWSRGTGNQPQHF. The CDR3 region has the DNA TGTGCCTGGAGCCGAGGGACAGGCAATCAGCCCCAGCATTTT.

CDR3 in DNA: TGTGCCAGCAGTTGGGGGGCTGCAGATACGCAGTATTTT. Amino acids: CASSWGAADTQYF. The rearrangement links TRBV27 to TRBJ2-3; D might be TRBD1 or TRBD2, each matching 6 bases. V lost 4 bases and J lost 4, with 9 bases in between. The germline gives CDR1 MNHEY, CDR2 SMNVEV (reference sequence). This CDR3 is 13 amino acids long.